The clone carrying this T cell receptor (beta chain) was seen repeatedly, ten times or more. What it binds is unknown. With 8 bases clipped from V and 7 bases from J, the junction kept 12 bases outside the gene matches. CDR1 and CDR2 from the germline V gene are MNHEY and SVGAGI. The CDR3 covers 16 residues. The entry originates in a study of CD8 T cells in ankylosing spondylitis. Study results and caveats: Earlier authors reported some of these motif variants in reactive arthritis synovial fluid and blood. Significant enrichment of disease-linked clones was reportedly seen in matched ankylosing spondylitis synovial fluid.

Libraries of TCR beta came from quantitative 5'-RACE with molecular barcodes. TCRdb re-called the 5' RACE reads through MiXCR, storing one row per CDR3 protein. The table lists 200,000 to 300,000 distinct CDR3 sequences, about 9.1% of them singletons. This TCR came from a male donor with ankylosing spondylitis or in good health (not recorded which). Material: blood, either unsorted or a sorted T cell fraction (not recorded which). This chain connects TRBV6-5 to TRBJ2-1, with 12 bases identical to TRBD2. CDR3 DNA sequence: TGTGCCAGCGGTACTAGCGGGGGGCTACCTTTGAATGAGCAGTTCTTC. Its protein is CASGTSGGLPLNEQFF.